The clone carrying this T cell receptor beta chain has just a few counts. Its antigen remains unknown. Germline-derived CDR1 and CDR2 are GTSNPN and SVGIG (reference sequence). The CDR3 is made up of 11 amino acids. Trimming pared 8 bases from V and 8 bases from J, leaving 12 bases between. The record originates from a study of shared clonotypes between healthy human individuals. As for the study in general: Participating donors consisted of two women and a few men aged 18 to 49.

TCRdb's copy holds only in-frame clones and misses some; the assay was immunoSEQ multiplex PCR. The sample has 2 million to 2.5 million clones, about nine tenths seen once; the top ten hold 0.37%. Whole-study findings and limits: Relative to clonotypes present in all four donors, those not shared had lower generation probabilities.

What was sequenced was naive CD4+ T cells from PBMCs. Subset described: CD45RA+ positively selected. This TCR was sampled from a man between 18 and 35 years old in good health. Some clones in this sample may be carry-over from other donors' samples. This chain uses TRBV30 with TRBJ1-4, with TRBD1 as a possible D gene (6 bases). CDR3 sequence reads: CARGQGEKLFF. CDR3 coding DNA: TGTGCCAGGGGCCAGGGGGAAAAACTGTTTTTT. The complete variable domain, with remaining parts taken from reference TRBV30 and TRBJ1-4, reads SQTIHQWPATLVQPVGSPLSLECTVEGTSNPNLYWYRQAAGRGLQLLFYSVGIGQISSEVPQNLSASRPQDRQFILSSKKLLLSDSGFYLCARGQGEKLFFGSGTQLSVL.